These 29 T cell receptor beta chains share one sample of origin, sequenced in a study of OX40 agonist ivuxolimab in advanced cancers. Here immunoSEQ multiplex PCR was the method, and the copy in TCRdb shows in-frame clones only, minus some. The repertoire has some 77,000 clones, about 90% of them found once; the top ten carry 1.5% to 2%. The starting material was CD4+ or CD8+ T cells sorted from blood, obtained in a trial of the OX40 agonist ivuxolimab. These receptors originate from an adult with an advanced solid tumor such as melanoma, head and neck, liver or kidney cancer.

This chain connects TRBV6-5 to TRBJ2-2, with 9 bases that match TRBD1. CDR1 and CDR2 (germline): MNHEY, SVGAGI. This CDR3 has 14 residues. After removal of 4 bases from V and 6 bases from J, the junction contained 3 bases not matched to a gene. This CDR3 is CASSFGQGPGELFF. The CDR3 bases are TGTGCCAGCAGTTTCGGACAGGGGCCCGGGGAGCTGTTTTTT.

The V call is TRBV10-1, the J call TRBJ2-5; D unclear. CDR1 and CDR2 from the germline V gene are WNHNN and SYGVQD (reference sequence). V dropped 3 bases and J dropped 2 bases, with 13 bases sitting between them. The CDR3 consists of 15 residues. This CDR3 is CASSEALQPQETQYF. The CDR3 DNA reads as TGCGCCAGCAGTGAAGCTTTACAACCTCAAGAGACCCAGTACTTC.

DNA of the CDR3: TGTGCCAGCAGGAATTACCAGGGGGGGGACACTGAAGCTTTCTTT. This gives the protein CASRNYQGGDTEAFF. The V and J genes are TRBV6-1 and TRBJ1-1; 7 bases match TRBD1. The CDR3 has 15 amino acids. The V segment lost 6 bases and the J segment 3 bases; nucleotides outside the gene matches: 10. Germline assignment: CDR1 MNHNS and CDR2 SASEGT.

This clone has only one observation. The chain recombines TRBV10-2 with TRBJ1-1; D remains ambiguous. V dropped 8 bases and J dropped 11 bases, with 15 bases sitting between them. CDR1 and CDR2 from the germline V gene are WSHSY and SAAADI. The CDR3 has 11 amino acids. The CDR3 here is CASRREAWAFF. Here the CDR3 DNA reads TGCGCCAGCCGGCGTGAGGCATGGGCTTTCTTT.

This chain uses TRBV2 with TRBJ2-7; TRBD1 is a possible D gene (6 bases). Between the trimmed V and J ends, which lost 8 bases and 6 bases, there was a span of 14 bases. The CDR3 is made up of 12 amino acids. Germline V gene data show CDR1 as SNHLY and CDR2 as FYNNEI. The CDR3 protein is CASGTPSSEQYF. Written as DNA, the CDR3 is TGTGCCAGCGGGACACCCTCCAGCGAGCAGTACTTC.

V and J are TRBV29-1 and TRBJ2-7, with unresolved D. The CDR3 sequence is 15 residues long. V was clipped by 4 bases and J by 2 bases, with 18 bases between them. The germline V gene has CDR1 SQVTM and CDR2 ANQGSEA. Here the CDR3 reads CSVGMPRGPTYEQYF. CDR3 coding DNA: TGCAGCGTTGGGATGCCCCGTGGACCAACCTACGAGCAGTACTTC.

The chain employs TRBV6-1 and TRBJ1-5, with a possible D match to TRBD1 (5 bases). V was shortened by 2 bases and J by 9 bases, with 11 bases between the two germline ends. The CDR3 consists of 13 residues. Germline CDR1 and CDR2: MNHNS and SASEGT. The CDR3 DNA is TGTGCCAGCAGTGAATCGGGGCCGGGGCCCCAGCATTTT. Translating it yields CASSESGPGPQHF.

The chain employs TRBV5-1 and TRBJ2-3, with TRBD1 identical over 7 bases. Trimming removed 4 bases from V and 3 bases from J; junction bases left unmatched: 5. The CDR3 is 14 residues long. Germline CDR1 and CDR2: SGHRS and YFSETQ. CDR3 sequence reads: CASSGTVRTDTQYF. The DNA for the CDR3 is TGCGCCAGCAGCGGGACAGTTAGAACAGATACGCAGTATTTT.

V gene TRBV5-4 combines with J gene TRBJ1-1, with D unclear. V lost 2 bases and J 0 bases, leaving 5 bases between the germline ends. The germline V gene has CDR1 SGHNT and CDR2 YYREEE (reference sequence). The CDR3 is made up of 13 amino acids. The CDR3 region is CASSFQVNTEAFF. The CDR3 bases are TGTGCCAGCAGCTTCCAGGTGAACACTGAAGCTTTCTTT.

The chain is built from TRBV11-2 and TRBJ2-1; D remains ambiguous. The ends were cut back, 5 bases at V and 4 bases at J, with 12 bases in the middle. CDR3 length: 14 amino acids. The germline V gene encodes CDR1 SGHAT and CDR2 FQNNGV. The CDR3 nucleotides read TGTGCCAGCAGCGATAAACCCCTATACAATGAGCAGTTCTTC. Protein sequence: CASSDKPLYNEQFF.

V usage is TRBV5-1 and J usage is TRBJ1-1; D is unresolved. Germline CDR1 and CDR2: SGHRS and YFSETQ. Trimming shortened V by 5 bases and J by 1 base, and 9 bases separated the two germline ends. CDR3 length equals 13 residues. CDR3 amino acids: CASRGGENTEAFF. The CDR3 nucleotides are TGCGCCAGCAGGGGCGGGGAGAACACTGAAGCTTTCTTT.

CDR3 in DNA: TGCGCCAGCAGTCCATGGACAGGCGGTGGCACAGATACGCAGTATTTT. As protein: CASSPWTGGGTDTQYF. The chain recombines TRBV10-1 with TRBJ2-3; TRBD1 matches 7 bases. Germline assignment: CDR1 WNHNN and CDR2 SYGVQD (reference sequence). Germline trimming cut 5 bases from V and 1 base from J; bases unmatched to any gene: 9. The CDR3 is 16 amino acids.

CDR3 coding DNA: TGTGCCAGCGTACTAAGGAACACTGAAGCTTTCTTT. It is translated as CASVLRNTEAFF. This sequence joins TRBV28 and TRBJ1-1, with D hard to call. The CDR3 spans 12 residues. Germline lookup yields CDR1 MDHEN and CDR2 SYDVKM. Trimming shortened V by 8 bases and J by 1 base, and 8 bases separated the two germline ends.

The chain carries TRBV23-1 and TRBJ1-3; TRBD1 matches 9 bases. Being an ORF, TRBV23-1 has a function that is uncertain. The ends lost 7 bases at V and 6 bases at J; junction bases unmatched: 13. The CDR3 is 16 amino acids. CDR3 nucleotide sequence: TGCGCCAGCACCTCCCCGGGACAGGGTATAGAAAACACCATATATTTT. Protein sequence: CASTSPGQGIENTIYF.

V usage is TRBV29-1 and J usage is TRBJ2-2, with D maybe TRBD1 (5 bases). The CDR3 is 14 amino acids. Germline-derived CDR1 and CDR2 are SQVTM and ANQGSEA. V was trimmed by 4 bases and J by 2 bases, leaving 11 bases between them. CDR3: CSVARGSNTGELFF. The CDR3 coding sequence is TGCAGCGTTGCTAGGGGATCAAACACCGGGGAGCTGTTTTTT.

This CDR3 reads CSVAYNPDTQYF. In DNA form, the CDR3 reads TGCAGCGTTGCCTATAACCCCGATACGCAGTATTTT. The V and J genes are TRBV29-1 and TRBJ2-3; no firm D call. The CDR3 has 12 residues. Per germline, CDR1 SQVTM and CDR2 ANQGSEA. V was clipped by 4 bases and J by 6 bases, with 11 bases between them.

The V gene is TRBV18, the J gene TRBJ2-2, with D uncertain. This CDR3 contains 13 residues. Germline CDR1 and CDR2: KGHSH and LQKENI. Trimming removed 8 bases from V and 5 bases from J, with 12 bases in between. The CDR3 is CASARQETGELFF. For the CDR3, the DNA is TGTGCCAGCGCCCGCCAGGAAACCGGGGAGCTGTTTTTT.

The chain links TRBV11-2 to TRBJ1-1; TRBD1 matches 7 bases. With 2 bases clipped from V and 5 bases from J, the junction kept 8 bases outside the gene matches. CDR3 size: 15 residues. Germline CDR1 is SGHAT and CDR2 is FQNNGV. The CDR3 protein is CASSLRFGTATEAFF. CDR3 bases: TGTGCCAGCAGCTTACGGTTCGGGACAGCGACTGAAGCTTTCTTT.

The rearrangement joins TRBV4-3 to TRBJ2-2; D call uncertain. Between the trimmed V and J ends, which lost 0 bases and 6 bases, there was a span of 5 bases. The CDR3 is made up of 13 amino acids. Germline V gene data show CDR1 as LGHNA and CDR2 as YSLEER. CDR3 sequence (DNA): TGCGCCAGCAGCCAAGATTGGCCCGGGGAGCTGTTTTTT. Its translation is CASSQDWPGELFF.

This chain connects TRBV19 to TRBJ2-3, with D perhaps being TRBD1 or TRBD2 (6 bases each). The CDR3 spans 14 residues. V lost 3 bases to trimming and J lost 4 bases, with 11 bases between them. Per the germline V gene, CDR1 is LNHDA and CDR2 is SQIVND (reference sequence). CDR3 sequence reads: CASSISEGADTQYF. The CDR3 nucleotides read TGTGCCAGTAGTATCTCGGAGGGGGCAGATACGCAGTATTTT. The variable domain in full, with the rest retrieved from reference TRBV19 and TRBJ2-3, is DGGITQSPKYLFRKEGQNVTLSCEQNLNHDAMYWYRQDPGQGLRLIYYSQIVNDFQKGDIAEGYSVSREKKESFPLTVTSAQKNPTAFYLCASSISEGADTQYFGPGTRLTVL.

The CDR3 spells CASRAGTSKETQYF. The CDR3 coding sequence is TGTGCCAGCAGGGCCGGGACTAGTAAAGAGACCCAGTACTTC. The chain links TRBV7-2 to TRBJ2-5, with 8 positions matching TRBD2. Trimming at V came to 6 bases and at J to 3 bases, leaving 6 bases not matched to a gene. The CDR3 is 14 amino acids. CDR1 is SGHTA, CDR2 FQGNSA, per germline. Supplemented by reference TRBV7-2 and TRBJ2-5, the full variable domain reads GAGVSQSPSNKVTEKGKDVELRCDPISGHTALYWYRQSLGQGLEFLIYFQGNSAPDKSGLPSDRFSAERTGGSVSTLTIQRTQQEDSAVYLCASRAGTSKETQYFGPGTRLLVL.

This clone was seen a single time. This chain connects TRBV28 to TRBJ2-7, with 7 bases lining up with TRBD2. Trimming removed 4 bases from V and 4 bases from J; junction bases left unmatched: 10. This CDR3 region has 15 residues. Germline V gene data show CDR1 as MDHEN and CDR2 as SYDVKM. The CDR3 loop reads CASSSPPGGEYEQYF. Here the CDR3 DNA reads TGTGCCAGCAGTTCCCCCCCGGGAGGCGAGTACGAGCAGTACTTC. Filled out from reference TRBV28 and TRBJ2-7, the complete variable domain reads DVKVTQSSRYLVKRTGEKVFLECVQDMDHENMFWYRQDPGLGLRLIYFSYDVKMKEKGDIPEGYSVSREKKERFSLILESASTNQTSMYLCASSSPPGGEYEQYFGPGTRLTVT.

This sequence joins TRBV5-1 and TRBJ2-1; D possibly corresponds to TRBD2 (5 bases). The CDR3 is 16 amino acids. The germline V gene encodes CDR1 SGHRS and CDR2 YFSETQ. V lost 7 bases and J 0 bases, leaving 17 bases between the germline ends. The DNA for the CDR3 is TGCGCCAGCTCTTCAATAGGGAGTAGCTCCTACAATGAGCAGTTCTTC. Residues: CASSSIGSSSYNEQFF.

The V call is TRBV4-2, the J call TRBJ2-3, with D perhaps given as TRBD1 or TRBD2 (6 bases each). In germline, CDR1 is LGHNA, CDR2 YNFKEQ. The CDR3 consists of 19 residues. The V end lost 0 bases, the J end lost 3 bases, and 22 bases lay between the germline ends. CDR3 region: CASSQDVGGGGRATDTQYF. DNA of the CDR3: TGTGCCAGCAGCCAAGATGTGGGAGGAGGGGGGCGGGCAACAGATACGCAGTATTTT.

This clone was detected once. The chain joins TRBV19 to TRBJ1-1; no clear D. Looked up from germline, CDR1 is LNHDA and CDR2 is SQIVND (reference sequence). The CDR3 runs to 13 residues. Trimming shortened V by 5 bases and J by 1 base, and 8 bases separated the two germline ends. The CDR3 sequence: CASSVMENTEAFF. CDR3 bases: TGTGCCAGTAGTGTAATGGAGAACACTGAAGCTTTCTTT.

V usage is TRBV5-1 and J usage is TRBJ2-7, with D unclear. The V gene's germline CDR1 is SGHRS and CDR2 YFSETQ. V dropped 3 bases and J dropped 9 bases, with 16 bases sitting between them. This CDR3 has 13 amino acids. CDR3 amino acids: CASSSTGPERQYF. For the CDR3, the DNA is TGCGCCAGCAGCTCAACGGGCCCCGAGAGGCAGTACTTC.

This clone was recorded only once. The chain recombines TRBV6-6 with TRBJ1-6; no clear D. V lost 9 bases and J lost 10, with 16 bases in between. Per the germline V gene, CDR1 is MNHNY and CDR2 is SVGAGI (reference sequence). The CDR3 has 13 residues. CDR3 amino acids: CASSLRVESPLHF. The DNA of the CDR3 is TGTGCCAGTAGCCTAAGGGTCGAGTCACCCCTCCACTTT.

The chain is built from TRBV4-2 and TRBJ2-3; 7 bases fit TRBD2. The CDR3 spans 17 residues. CDR1 and CDR2 from the germline V gene are LGHNA and YNFKEQ. Trimming cost V 3 bases and J 1 base; bases outside gene matches: 10. The CDR3: CASSQKGLDVGTDTQYF. The DNA of the CDR3 is TGTGCCAGCAGCCAGAAAGGACTAGACGTCGGCACAGATACGCAGTATTTT.

The gene calls are TRBV7-9 and TRBJ2-4; D is undetermined. This CDR3 comprises 11 residues. Germline CDR1 reads SEHNR; CDR2 reads FQNEAQ (reference sequence). The V gene lost 1 base and the J gene lost 9 bases, with 4 bases spanning the gap. This CDR3 reads CASSLVAIQYF. The CDR3 region has the DNA TGTGCCAGCAGCTTAGTGGCCATTCAGTACTTC.